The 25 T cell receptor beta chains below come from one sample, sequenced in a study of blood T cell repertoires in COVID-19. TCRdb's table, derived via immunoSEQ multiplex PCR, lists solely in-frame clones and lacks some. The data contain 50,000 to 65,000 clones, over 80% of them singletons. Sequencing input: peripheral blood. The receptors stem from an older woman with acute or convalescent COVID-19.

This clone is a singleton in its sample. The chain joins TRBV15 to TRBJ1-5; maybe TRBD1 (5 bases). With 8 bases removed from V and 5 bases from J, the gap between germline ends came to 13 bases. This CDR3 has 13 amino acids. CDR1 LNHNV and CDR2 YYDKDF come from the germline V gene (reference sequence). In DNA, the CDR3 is TGTGCCACCGAGGAGGGGCGGGATCAGCCCCAGCATTTT. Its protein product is CATEEGRDQPQHF.

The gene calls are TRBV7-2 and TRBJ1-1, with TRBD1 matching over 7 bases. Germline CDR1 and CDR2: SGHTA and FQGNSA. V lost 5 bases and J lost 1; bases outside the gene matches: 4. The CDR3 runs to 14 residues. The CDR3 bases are TGTGCCAGCAGCCGGGGACAGACGAACACTGAAGCTTTCTTT. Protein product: CASSRGQTNTEAFF.

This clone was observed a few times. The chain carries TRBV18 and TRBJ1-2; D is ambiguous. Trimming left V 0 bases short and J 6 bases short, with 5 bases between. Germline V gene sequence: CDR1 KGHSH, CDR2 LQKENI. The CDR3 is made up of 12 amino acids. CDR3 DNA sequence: TGTGCCAGCTCACCACCGGGCGATGGCTACACCTTC. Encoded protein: CASSPPGDGYTF.

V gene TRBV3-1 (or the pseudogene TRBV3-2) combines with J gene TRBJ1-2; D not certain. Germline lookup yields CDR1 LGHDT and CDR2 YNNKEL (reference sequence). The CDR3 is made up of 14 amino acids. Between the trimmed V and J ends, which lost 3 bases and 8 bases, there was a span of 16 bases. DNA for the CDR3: TGTGCCAGCAGCCACTTTTCACGGGGATGGGGCTACACCTTC. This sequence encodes CASSHFSRGWGYTF.

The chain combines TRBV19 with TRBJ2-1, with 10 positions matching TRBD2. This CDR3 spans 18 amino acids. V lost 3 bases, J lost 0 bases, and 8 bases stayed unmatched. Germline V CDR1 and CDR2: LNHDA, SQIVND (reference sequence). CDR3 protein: CASSIVVAGGISYNEQFF. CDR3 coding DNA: TGTGCCAGTAGTATTGTTGTAGCGGGGGGTATCTCCTACAATGAGCAGTTCTTC.

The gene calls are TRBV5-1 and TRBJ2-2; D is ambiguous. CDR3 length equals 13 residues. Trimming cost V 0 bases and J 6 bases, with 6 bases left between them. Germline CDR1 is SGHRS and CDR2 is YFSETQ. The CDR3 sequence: CASSLAPAGELFF. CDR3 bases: TGCGCCAGCAGCTTGGCCCCCGCCGGGGAGCTGTTTTTT.

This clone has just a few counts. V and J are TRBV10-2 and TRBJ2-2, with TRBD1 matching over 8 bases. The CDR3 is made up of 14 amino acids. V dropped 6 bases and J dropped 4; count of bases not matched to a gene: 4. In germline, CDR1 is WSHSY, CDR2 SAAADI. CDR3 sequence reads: CASSTGGVTGELFF. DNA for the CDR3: TGCGCCAGCAGCACAGGGGGAGTCACCGGGGAGCTGTTTTTT.

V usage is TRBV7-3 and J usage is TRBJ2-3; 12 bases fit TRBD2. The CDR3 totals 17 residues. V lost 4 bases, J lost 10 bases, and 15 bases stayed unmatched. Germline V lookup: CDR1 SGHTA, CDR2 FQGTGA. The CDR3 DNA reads TGTGCCAGCAGCTCGTCTAGCGGGGGGGCCTATCCGGAGGCGCAGTATTTT. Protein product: CASSSSSGGAYPEAQYF.

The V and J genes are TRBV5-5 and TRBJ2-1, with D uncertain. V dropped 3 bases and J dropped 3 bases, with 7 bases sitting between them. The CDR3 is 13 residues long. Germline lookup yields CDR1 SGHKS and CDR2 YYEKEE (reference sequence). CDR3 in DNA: TGTGCCAGCAGCTCCCCTCTCTACAATGAGCAGTTCTTC. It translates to CASSSPLYNEQFF.

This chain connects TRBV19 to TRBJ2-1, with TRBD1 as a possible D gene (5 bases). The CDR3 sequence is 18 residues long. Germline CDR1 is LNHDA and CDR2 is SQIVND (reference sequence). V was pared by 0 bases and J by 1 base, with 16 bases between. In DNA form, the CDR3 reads TGTGCCAGTAGTATAGAGGGAACAGGAAGCAGATCCTACAATGAGCAGTTCTTC. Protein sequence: CASSIEGTGSRSYNEQFF. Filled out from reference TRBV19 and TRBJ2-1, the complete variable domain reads DGGITQSPKYLFRKEGQNVTLSCEQNLNHDAMYWYRQDPGQGLRLIYYSQIVNDFQKGDIAEGYSVSREKKESFPLTVTSAQKNPTAFYLCASSIEGTGSRSYNEQFFGPGTRLTVL.

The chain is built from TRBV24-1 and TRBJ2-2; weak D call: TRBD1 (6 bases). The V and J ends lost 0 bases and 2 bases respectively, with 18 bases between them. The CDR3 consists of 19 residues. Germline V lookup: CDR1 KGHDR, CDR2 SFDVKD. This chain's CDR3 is CATSDLGSGQGANTGELFF. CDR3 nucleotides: TGTGCCACCAGTGATTTGGGATCGGGACAAGGAGCTAACACCGGGGAGCTGTTTTTT.

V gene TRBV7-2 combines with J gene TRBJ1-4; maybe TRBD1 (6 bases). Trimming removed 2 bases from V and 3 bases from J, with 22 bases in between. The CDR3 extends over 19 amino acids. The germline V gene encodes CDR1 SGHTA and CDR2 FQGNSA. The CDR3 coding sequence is TGTGCCAGCAGCTTAAGGCTCAGGGGTCCCTTGAGTGCTAATGAAAAACTGTTTTTT. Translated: CASSLRLRGPLSANEKLFF.

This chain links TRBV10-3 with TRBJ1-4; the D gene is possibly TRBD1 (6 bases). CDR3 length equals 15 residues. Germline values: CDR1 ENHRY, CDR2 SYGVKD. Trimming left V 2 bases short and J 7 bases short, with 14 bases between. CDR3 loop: CAISEKNRVGEKLFF. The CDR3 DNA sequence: TGTGCCATCAGTGAGAAGAACAGGGTTGGTGAAAAACTGTTTTTT.

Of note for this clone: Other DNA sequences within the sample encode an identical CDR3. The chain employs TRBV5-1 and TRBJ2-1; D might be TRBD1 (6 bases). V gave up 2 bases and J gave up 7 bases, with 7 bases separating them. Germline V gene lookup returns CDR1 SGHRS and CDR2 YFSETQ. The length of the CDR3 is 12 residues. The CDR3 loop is CASSLQGNEQFF. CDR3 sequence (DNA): TGCGCCAGCAGCTTACAGGGTAATGAGCAGTTCTTC. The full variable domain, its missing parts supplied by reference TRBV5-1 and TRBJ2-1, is KAGVTQTPRYLIKTRGQQVTLSCSPISGHRSVSWYQQTPGQGLQFLFEYFSETQRNKGNFPGRFSGRQFSNSRSEMNVSTLELGDSALYLCASSLQGNEQFFGPGTRLTVL.

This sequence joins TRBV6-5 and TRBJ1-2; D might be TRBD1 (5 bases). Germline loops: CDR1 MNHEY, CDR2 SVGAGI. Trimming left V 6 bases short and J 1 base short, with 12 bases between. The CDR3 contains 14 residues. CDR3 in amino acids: CASRGAGGNYGYTF. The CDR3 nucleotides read TGTGCCAGCAGAGGGGCGGGGGGTAACTATGGCTACACCTTC.

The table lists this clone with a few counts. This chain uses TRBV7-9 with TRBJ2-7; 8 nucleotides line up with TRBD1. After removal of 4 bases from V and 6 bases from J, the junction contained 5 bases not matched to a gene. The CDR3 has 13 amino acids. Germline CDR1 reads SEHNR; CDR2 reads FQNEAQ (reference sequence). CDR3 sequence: CASSSGQGGEQYF. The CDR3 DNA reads TGTGCCAGCAGCTCTGGACAGGGCGGCGAGCAGTACTTC.

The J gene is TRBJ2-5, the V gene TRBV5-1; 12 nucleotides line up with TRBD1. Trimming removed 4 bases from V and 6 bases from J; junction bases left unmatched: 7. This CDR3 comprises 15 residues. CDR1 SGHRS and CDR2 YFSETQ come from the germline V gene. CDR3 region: CASSNRDRGPQTQYF. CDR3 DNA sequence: TGCGCCAGCAGCAACCGGGACAGGGGGCCACAGACCCAGTACTTC.

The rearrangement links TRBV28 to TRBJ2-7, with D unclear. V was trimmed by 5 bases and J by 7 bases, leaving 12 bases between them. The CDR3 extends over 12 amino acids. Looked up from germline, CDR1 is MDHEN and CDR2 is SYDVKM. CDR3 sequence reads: CASSTSAQEQYF. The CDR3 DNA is TGTGCCAGCAGTACAAGCGCTCAAGAGCAGTACTTC.

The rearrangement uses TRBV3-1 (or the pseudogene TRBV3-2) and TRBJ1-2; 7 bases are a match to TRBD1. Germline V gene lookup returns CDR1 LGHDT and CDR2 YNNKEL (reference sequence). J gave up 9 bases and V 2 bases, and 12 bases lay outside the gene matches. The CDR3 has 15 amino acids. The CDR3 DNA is TGTGCCAGCAGCCAATTCATTAGGGGGCGCGACAGCTACACCTTC. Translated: CASSQFIRGRDSYTF.

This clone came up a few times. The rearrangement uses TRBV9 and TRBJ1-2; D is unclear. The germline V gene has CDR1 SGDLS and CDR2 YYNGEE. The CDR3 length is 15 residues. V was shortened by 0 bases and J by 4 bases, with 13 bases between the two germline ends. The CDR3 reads CASSVDGTERYGYTF. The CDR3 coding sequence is TGTGCCAGCAGCGTAGATGGCACAGAACGCTATGGCTACACCTTC.

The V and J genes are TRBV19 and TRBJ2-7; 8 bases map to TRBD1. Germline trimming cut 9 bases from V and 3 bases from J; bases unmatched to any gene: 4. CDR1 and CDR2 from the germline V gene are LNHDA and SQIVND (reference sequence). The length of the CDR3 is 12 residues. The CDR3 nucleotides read TGTGCCAGCGCTGGGACAGGCTACGAGCAGTACTTC. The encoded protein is CASAGTGYEQYF.

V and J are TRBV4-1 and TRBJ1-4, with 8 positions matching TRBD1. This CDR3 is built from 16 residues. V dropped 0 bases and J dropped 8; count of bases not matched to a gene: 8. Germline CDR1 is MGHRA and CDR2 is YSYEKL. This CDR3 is CASSQDEETGEEKLFF. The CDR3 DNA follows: TGCGCCAGCAGCCAAGATGAAGAGACAGGGGAAGAAAAACTGTTTTTT.

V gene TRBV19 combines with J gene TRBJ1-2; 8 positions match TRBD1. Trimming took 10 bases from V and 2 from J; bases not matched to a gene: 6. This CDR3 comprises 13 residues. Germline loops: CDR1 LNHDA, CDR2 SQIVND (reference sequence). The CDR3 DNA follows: TGTGCCACGTCGGACAGGGTCAACTATGGCTACACCTTC. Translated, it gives CATSDRVNYGYTF.

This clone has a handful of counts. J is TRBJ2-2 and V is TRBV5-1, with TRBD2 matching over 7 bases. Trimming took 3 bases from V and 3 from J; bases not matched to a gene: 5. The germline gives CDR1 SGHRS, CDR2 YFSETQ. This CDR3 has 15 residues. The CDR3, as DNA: TGCGCCAGCAGCTGGGAGGGGCTCTACACCGGGGAGCTGTTTTTT. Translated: CASSWEGLYTGELFF.

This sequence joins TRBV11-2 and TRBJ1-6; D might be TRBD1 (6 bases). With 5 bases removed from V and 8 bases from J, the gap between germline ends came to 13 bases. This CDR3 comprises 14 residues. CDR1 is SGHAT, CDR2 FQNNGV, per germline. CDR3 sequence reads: CASSQGRTDSPLHF. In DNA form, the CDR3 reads TGTGCCAGCAGCCAGGGGCGGACAGATTCACCCCTCCACTTT.